These 2 T cell receptor beta chains share one sample of origin, sequenced in a study of T cell responses to AZD1222 COVID-19 vaccine. The assay was immunoSEQ multiplex PCR, and TCRdb's table has in-frame clones only and misses some. Found here are tens of thousands of clones, around 80% of them singletons; the top ten hold roughly a fifth. The source was peripheral blood, collected on day 0 of AZD1222 vaccination. These TCRs come from an adult in good health.

The chain is built from TRBV9 and TRBJ2-1; 7 bases agree with TRBD2. Germline lookup yields CDR1 SGDLS and CDR2 YYNGEE. This CDR3 spans 15 amino acids. V dropped 2 bases and J dropped 10; count of bases not matched to a gene: 12. The CDR3 loop is CASSVASGNVREQFF. DNA of the CDR3: TGTGCCAGCAGCGTCGCAAGCGGGAACGTTCGGGAGCAGTTCTTC.

The gene calls are TRBV2 and TRBJ2-7, with no clear D. From germline, CDR1 is SNHLY and CDR2 FYNNEI. The CDR3 sequence is 11 residues long. Trimming removed 6 bases from V and 5 bases from J, with 8 bases in between. The CDR3, as DNA: TGTGCCAGCAGCCGCCTTCACGAGCAGTACTTC. Its protein product is CASSRLHEQYF.